The source of this TCR beta chain is a study of blood T cell repertoires in COVID-19. Study information: The study drew acute and convalescent COVID-19 samples from the United States, Italy and Spain. T cells, B-cell-depleted T cells, or PBMCs provided the cDNA or gDNA that served as material.

Under the authors' procedure: Nucleated cell number was recorded as an estimate derived from reference gene primer amplification. Assay used: immunoSEQ multiplex PCR; TCRdb lists only in-frame clones, some missing. The V and J calls and clone size come from that table; D and trimming were worked out from the DNA. The table includes over 200,000 clones, approximately 84% detected once. The germline gives CDR1 MNHEY, CDR2 SVGAGI. The CDR3 covers 11 residues. V gave up 8 bases and J gave up 9 bases, with 14 bases separating them. This clonotype was sampled from a woman aged 45-65 years with active or convalescent COVID-19. What was sequenced was peripheral blood. The chain uses TRBV6-5 and TRBJ2-7, with a tentative D call TRBD2 (7 bases). The CDR3: CASEGRGVQYF. In nucleotides, the CDR3 is TGTGCCAGCGAGGGGAGGGGGGTGCAGTACTTC.